This TCR beta chain was identified during a study of blood T cell repertoires in COVID-19. About the study: Sites across the United States, Italy and Spain contributed samples from acute and convalescent COVID-19. PBMCs, B-cell-depleted T cells, or T cells provided the cDNA or gDNA that made up the material.

As originally analysed: Quantification of nucleated cells was approximated via reference gene primer amplification. Clones were read by immunoSEQ multiplex PCR, and TCRdb kept only the in-frame ones, dropping some. The D gene and trimming were derived from the DNA, and the V and J assignments and clone size from that table. The top ten clones hold around 18% of a sample with some 220,000 clones, 80% to 90% of them seen once. Source material: peripheral blood. The clonotype was recovered from a woman older than 75 with active or convalescent COVID-19.

The CDR3 nucleotides read TGTGCCAGTGGGACTCGTGGCTATGGCTACACCTTC. Protein sequence: CASGTRGYGYTF. The V and J genes are TRBV5-4 and TRBJ1-2; tentatively, D is TRBD1 (5 bases). V was cut by 8 bases and J by 4 bases, with 12 bases left in between. CDR3 size: 12 residues. From germline, CDR1 is SGHNT and CDR2 YYREEE (reference sequence).